Listed below are T cell receptor beta chains from one sample, sequenced in a study of patients and donors after allogeneic stem cell transplantation. Each CDR3 protein is one row after TCRdb ran MiXCR on the RT-PCR reads. The sample comprises around 150,000 distinct CDR3 sequences, approximately 35% of which are singletons, and about 50% rests with the top ten. The sequencing input was blood, either unsorted or a sorted T cell fraction (not recorded which). These receptor sequences come from a human donor who was either an allogeneic HSCT recipient or a stem cell or donor lymphocyte infusion donor (not recorded which). It is not recorded whose cells these are; they may come from a transplant donor. CDR3s include the opening cysteine and the closing phenylalanine or tryptophan. Fields, in order: J gene, V gene, clone size, D gene, CDR3 protein, CDR3 DNA. A D gene is named only where the DNA matches it firmly. Clone size is stated in some rows and not others, as once, few, many or a class when expanded.

TRBJ1-1	TRBV29-1	NA	NA	CSASRGFTEAFF	TGCAGCGCCAGTCGGGGATTCACTGAAGCTTTCTTT
TRBJ2-3	TRBV7-9	NA	NA	CASSFPPPRKATDTQYF	TGTGCCAGCAGCTTTCCCCCCCCGCGGAAAGCCACAGATACGCAGTATTTT
TRBJ2-5	TRBV7-9	NA	NA	CASSLAQAGLQETQYF	TGTGCCAGCAGCTTAGCCCAGGCGGGGTTACAAGAGACCCAGTACTTC
TRBJ1-6	TRBV3-1	NA	NA	CASSLRAGTYNSPLHF	TGTGCCAGCAGCCTGAGGGCCGGTACCTATAATTCACCCCTCCACTTT
TRBJ1-2	TRBV24-1	NA	TRBD1	CATARTGLGGYTF	TGTGCCACCGCGAGGACAGGCCTCGGGGGCTACACCTTC
TRBJ1-2	TRBV9	many	NA	CASSAAVFNYGYTF	TGTGCCAGCAGCGCCGCCGTGTTTAACTATGGCTACACCTTC
TRBJ1-5	TRBV7-2	NA	TRBD1	CASSSDREPLVNQPQHF	TGTGCCAGCAGCTCCGACAGGGAGCCCCTGGTTAATCAGCCCCAGCATTTT
TRBJ1-1	TRBV10-3	NA	NA	CAITPHGQSSQAFF	TGTGCCATCACCCCCCACGGACAGTCGTCTCAAGCTTTCTTT
TRBJ1-2	TRBV12-3/TRBV12-4	few	TRBD1	CASSWGTGGYGYTF	TGTGCCAGCAGTTGGGGGACAGGTGGCTATGGCTACACCTTC
TRBJ1-1	TRBV28	once	TRBD1	CASSWGQGSTEAFF	TGTGCCAGCAGTTGGGGACAGGGCTCGACTGAAGCTTTCTTT
TRBJ2-5	TRBV7-9	NA	NA	CASSPARLGRSTEETQYF	TGTGCCAGCAGTCCGGCACGACTAGGGCGCTCTACCGAAGAGACCCAGTACTTC
TRBJ2-1	TRBV5-1	NA	TRBD1	CASSGDSWTGGDNEQFF	TGCGCCAGCAGCGGTGACTCTTGGACAGGGGGTGACAATGAGCAGTTCTTC
TRBJ1-2	TRBV12-3/TRBV12-4	NA	NA	CASRPDPLEDGYTF	TGTGCCAGCAGGCCGGACCCCTTGGAGGATGGCTACACCTTC
TRBJ1-1	TRBV4-3	NA	NA	CASSQDRIGAEAFF	TGCGCCAGCAGCCAAGATAGGATTGGCGCTGAAGCTTTCTTT
TRBJ1-5	TRBV12-3/TRBV12-4	NA	TRBD1	CASSLGGQAPRGRNQPQHF	TGTGCCAGCAGTTTAGGGGGACAGGCTCCCCGAGGGCGCAATCAGCCCCAGCATTTT
TRBJ1-6	TRBV6-6	NA	NA	CASSYSNPPAYNSPLHF	TGTGCCAGCAGTTACTCGAACCCCCCCGCCTATAATTCACCCCTCCACTTT
TRBJ2-7	TRBV12-3/TRBV12-4	few	NA	CASSLPERPYEQYF	TGTGCCAGCAGTTTGCCCGAACGCCCCTACGAGCAGTACTTC
TRBJ2-3	TRBV12-3/TRBV12-4	NA	NA	CASSILDSFGTDTQYF	TGTGCCAGCAGCATCCTGGACTCCTTCGGCACAGATACGCAGTATTTT
TRBJ1-3	TRBV3-1	NA	NA	CASSPGDLSGNTIYF	TGTGCCAGCAGCCCAGGGGACCTCTCTGGAAACACCATATATTTT
TRBJ1-2	TRBV30	NA	NA	CAWSVQWGYTF	TGTGCCTGGAGTGTACAGTGGGGCTACACCTTC
TRBJ1-2	TRBV2	few	TRBD1	CASRGTGVGYTF	TGTGCCAGCAGGGGGACAGGGGTAGGCTACACCTTC
TRBJ1-4	TRBV14	NA	NA	CASSRDPASRRGEKLFF	TGTGCCAGCAGCCGAGACCCCGCCTCCCGAAGGGGTGAAAAACTGTTTTTT
TRBJ1-1	TRBV10-3	NA	TRBD1	CAISETLGQAGMAEAFF	TGTGCCATCAGTGAGACCCTCGGACAGGCGGGCATGGCTGAAGCTTTCTTT
TRBJ2-2	TRBV24-1	NA	NA	CATSEDSHGELFF	TGTGCCACCAGTGAGGACAGTCACGGGGAGCTGTTTTTT
TRBJ2-7	TRBV20-1	NA	NA	CSAREGLLGSEQYF	TGCAGTGCTAGGGAGGGCCTATTGGGAAGCGAGCAGTACTTC
TRBJ1-5	TRBV28	few	NA	CASSFSIINQPQHF	TGTGCCAGCAGTTTCTCTATCATCAATCAGCCCCAGCATTTT
TRBJ2-7	TRBV5-1	NA	TRBD1	CASNLRDSYEQYF	TGCGCCAGCAACCTCCGGGACAGCTACGAGCAGTACTTC
TRBJ1-3	TRBV14	many	NA	CASSLDEHTYSGNTIYF	TGTGCCAGCAGCCTCGACGAGCATACATACTCTGGAAACACCATATATTTT